A selection of T cell receptor beta chains follows, all from one sample in a study of blood T cell repertoires in COVID-19. Sequencing used immunoSEQ multiplex PCR; TCRdb keeps in-frame clones, though not all of them. The table has over 100,000 clones, around 84% seen once. Input material: peripheral blood. These receptors came from a middle-aged man with acute or convalescent COVID-19. Both conserved end residues are part of each CDR3. A D gene is named only where the DNA matches it firmly. Clone size is stated in some rows and not others, as once, few, many or a class when expanded.

cdr3_aa cdr3_nt v_call d_call clone_size j_call
CASSDTPATYTDTQYF TGTGCCAGCAGCGACACCCCGGCCACCTACACAGATACGCAGTATTTT TRBV5-4 NA NA TRBJ2-3
CASSVWGQSWETQYF TGTGCCAGCAGCGTATGGGGACAATCTTGGGAGACCCAGTACTTC TRBV9 NA NA TRBJ2-5
CASSLVGGGGSNQPQHF TGTGCCAGCAGCTTAGTGGGGGGTGGAGGTAGCAATCAGCCCCAGCATTTT TRBV7-9 NA NA TRBJ1-5
CAPPSLDRGAGNTIYF TGCGCCCCCCCGTCCCTGGACAGGGGGGCTGGAAACACCATATATTTT TRBV23-1 TRBD1 NA TRBJ1-3
CASSFDSKYGYTF TGTGCCAGCAGCTTTGACAGCAAGTATGGCTACACCTTC TRBV13 NA NA TRBJ1-2
CASSLTTVLYQPQHF TGTGCCAGCAGTTTGACAACGGTTCTCTATCAGCCCCAGCATTTT TRBV28 NA NA TRBJ1-5
CASSSSEFNTEAFF TGCGCCAGCAGCTCTAGTGAATTCAACACTGAAGCTTTCTTT TRBV5-1 NA NA TRBJ1-1
CASSATGLNTEAFF TGCGCCAGCAGCGCTACAGGGCTGAACACTGAAGCTTTCTTT TRBV5-1 NA once TRBJ1-1
CASEQGPMNTGELFF TGTGCCTCGGAACAGGGGCCTATGAACACCGGGGAGCTGTTTTTT TRBV30 TRBD1 NA TRBJ2-2
CSVAPRGQTQYF TGCAGCGTCGCCCCCAGGGGGCAGACCCAGTACTTC TRBV29-1 TRBD1 NA TRBJ2-5
CASSPLAGSGANVLTF TGTGCCAGCTCACCCCTGGCAGGGTCTGGGGCCAACGTCCTGACTTTC TRBV18 NA NA TRBJ2-6
CASSSPGQGTYEQYF TGTGCCAGCAGTTCCCCGGGACAGGGAACCTACGAGCAGTACTTC TRBV7-8 TRBD1 NA TRBJ2-7
CASSQSPGQMNTEAFF TGCGCCAGCAGCCAGTCACCGGGACAAATGAACACTGAAGCTTTCTTT TRBV4-1 NA NA TRBJ1-1
CSVDRAGSETQYF TGCAGCGTTGACAGGGCCGGGAGCGAGACCCAGTACTTC TRBV29-1 NA NA TRBJ2-5
CSVEGSGLGQYF TGCAGCGTTGAAGGTAGCGGGCTAGGACAGTACTTC TRBV29-1 TRBD2 few TRBJ2-5
CASSPRLTGGNGYTF TGTGCCAGCAGTCCACGCTTGACAGGGGGCAATGGCTACACCTTC TRBV6-5 TRBD1 NA TRBJ1-2
CASSPSGGRTDTQYF TGCGCCAGCAGCCCGAGCGGGGGCCGCACAGATACGCAGTATTTT TRBV4-3 TRBD2 NA TRBJ2-3
CASSLGGGSITKNIQYF TGTGCCAGCAGTTTAGGCGGCGGGAGCATTACCAAAAACATTCAGTACTTC TRBV27 TRBD2 NA TRBJ2-4
CASSFGQGNYGYTF TGTGCCAGCAGCTTTGGACAGGGTAACTATGGCTACACCTTC TRBV7-9 TRBD1 NA TRBJ1-2
CASKAGGRSYNEQFF TGTGCCAGCAAGGCGGGGGGGCGCTCCTACAATGAGCAGTTCTTC TRBV6-5 TRBD2 NA TRBJ2-1
CASSIAAGRSYEQYF TGTGCCAGTAGTATTGCGGCGGGGCGCTCCTACGAGCAGTACTTC TRBV19 NA NA TRBJ2-7
CASSLGTGVYEQYF TGTGCCAGCAGCTTGGGGACAGGAGTTTACGAGCAGTACTTC TRBV7-9 TRBD1 NA TRBJ2-7
CASVPSGGKTGEQYF TGTGCCAGCGTCCCTTCAGGGGGCAAAACTGGGGAGCAGTACTTC TRBV7-9 TRBD1 NA TRBJ2-7
CASSGQGVTDTQYF TGTGCCAGCAGTGGACAGGGGGTCACAGATACGCAGTATTTT TRBV2 TRBD1 NA TRBJ2-3
CASSPGTGAYGYTF TGCGCCAGCAGCCCCGGGACAGGGGCCTATGGCTACACCTTC TRBV4-3 TRBD1 NA TRBJ1-2
CASSYREFTGELFF TGTGCTAGCAGCTACAGGGAATTCACCGGGGAGCTGTTTTTT TRBV7-7 NA NA TRBJ2-2
CASSLAGSGANVLTF TGTGCCAGCAGCTTAGCAGGGTCTGGGGCCAACGTCCTGACTTTC TRBV11-2 NA NA TRBJ2-6